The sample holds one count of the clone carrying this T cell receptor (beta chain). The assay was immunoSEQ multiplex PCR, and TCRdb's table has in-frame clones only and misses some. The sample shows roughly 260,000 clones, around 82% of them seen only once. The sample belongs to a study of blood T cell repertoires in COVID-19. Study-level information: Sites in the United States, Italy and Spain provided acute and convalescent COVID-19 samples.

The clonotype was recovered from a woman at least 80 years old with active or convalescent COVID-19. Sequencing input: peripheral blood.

As DNA, the CDR3 is TGCGCCAGCAGCTTGGACCATCAGGGGGTTGGAAACACCATATATTTT. The encoded protein is CASSLDHQGVGNTIYF. The chain joins TRBV5-1 to TRBJ1-3; 7 nucleotides align to TRBD1. V trimming: 0 bases; J trimming: 3 bases; junction bases outside the gene matches: 6. The CDR3 covers 16 residues. Per the germline V gene, CDR1 is SGHRS and CDR2 is YFSETQ.